Each of the 18 T cell receptor beta chains below was sequenced from the same sample in a study of blood T cell repertoires in COVID-19. TCRdb's table, derived via immunoSEQ multiplex PCR, lists solely in-frame clones and lacks some. The table lists about 200,000 clones, around 82% of them singletons. Sequencing used peripheral blood. The receptors were gathered from a woman between 70 and 85 years old with acute or convalescent COVID-19.

A remark on this clone: Other DNA sequences of this sample code for an identical CDR3. V and J are TRBV7-3 and TRBJ2-2; 8 nucleotides align to TRBD2. Germline V gene lookup returns CDR1 SGHTA and CDR2 FQGTGA. J lost 7 bases, V lost 3 bases, and 10 bases had no gene match. The CDR3 spans 16 residues. In DNA form, the CDR3 reads TGTGCCAGCAGCTTGTGGAGCGGGGGTGTCGGCGGGGAGCTGTTTTTT. Protein product: CASSLWSGGVGGELFF.

The chain's CDR3 is CASSPSSGSTYEQYF. For the CDR3, the DNA is TGTGCCAGCTCACCTTCTAGCGGATCAACCTACGAGCAGTACTTC. This chain connects TRBV18 to TRBJ2-7; 7 positions match TRBD2. The CDR3 contains 15 residues. The V and J ends lost 3 bases and 2 bases, in that order; junction bases with no gene match: 7. Looked up from germline, CDR1 is KGHSH and CDR2 is LQKENI.

This clone turned up a few times. J is TRBJ1-2 and V is TRBV29-1; 7 bases map to TRBD1. Germline V gives CDR1 SQVTM, CDR2 ANQGSEA. J lost 7 bases, V lost 6 bases, and 11 bases had no gene match. The CDR3 is 13 amino acids. CDR3 in DNA: TGCAGCGTCGCGGACAGGTCTCTCTCTGGCTACACCTTC. As protein: CSVADRSLSGYTF.

V usage is TRBV7-3 and J usage is TRBJ1-4; the D gene is possibly TRBD1 (6 bases). V dropped 5 bases and J dropped 7 bases, with 17 bases sitting between them. The germline V gene encodes CDR1 SGHTA and CDR2 FQGTGA. The length of the CDR3 is 15 residues. CDR3 in amino acids: CASSATASRGEKLFF. CDR3 in DNA: TGTGCCAGCAGCGCGACAGCCAGCAGGGGTGAAAAACTGTTTTTT.

V usage is TRBV5-4 and J usage is TRBJ2-1; TRBD1 agrees at 7 bases. The V segment lost 4 bases and the J segment 10 bases; nucleotides outside the gene matches: 14. Germline V lookup: CDR1 SGHNT, CDR2 YYREEE (reference sequence). The CDR3 has 15 amino acids. The CDR3 sequence: CASSPPNRGSVEQFF. The CDR3 DNA reads TGTGCCAGCAGCCCCCCTAACAGGGGTTCGGTAGAGCAGTTCTTC.

The CDR3 nucleotides read TGTGCCACCAGCAGAGATTACCGGGATACGCAGTATTTT. As protein: CATSRDYRDTQYF. The rearrangement joins TRBV15 to TRBJ2-3; no clear D. V lost 0 bases to trimming and J lost 6 bases, with 7 bases between them. This CDR3 region has 13 residues. Looked up from germline, CDR1 is LNHNV and CDR2 is YYDKDF (reference sequence).

The rearrangement joins TRBV30 to TRBJ2-7; no reliable D call. The CDR3 loop spans 12 amino acids. V was pared by 1 base and J by 4 bases, with 8 bases between. The germline V gene has CDR1 GTSNPN and CDR2 SVGIG (reference sequence). CDR3 in amino acids: CAWSALGYEQYF. The CDR3 region has the DNA TGTGCCTGGAGTGCTCTCGGGTACGAGCAGTACTTC.

This clone was detected once. The chain recombines TRBV7-3 with TRBJ1-2; the match to TRBD1 covers 10 bases. Germline V gives CDR1 SGHTA, CDR2 FQGTGA. V dropped 5 bases and J dropped 7; count of bases not matched to a gene: 7. The CDR3 runs 14 residues. As DNA, the CDR3 is TGTGCCAGCAGCCGCGGACAGGGGGAGGGTGGCTACACCTTC. Protein: CASSRGQGEGGYTF. The entire variable domain, with the rest obtained from reference TRBV7-3 and TRBJ1-2, is as follows: GAGVSQTPSNKVTEKGKYVELRCDPISGHTALYWYRQSLGQGPEFLIYFQGTGAADDSGLPNDRFFAVRPEGSVSTLKIQRTERGDSAVYLCASSRGQGEGGYTFGSGTRLTVV.

The chain employs TRBV11-3 and TRBJ2-3; TRBD1 aligns across 8 bases. Germline lookup yields CDR1 SGHNT and CDR2 YENEEA. The V segment lost 4 bases and the J segment 5 bases; nucleotides outside the gene matches: 5. CDR3 length equals 14 residues. The CDR3 DNA follows: TGTGCCAGCAGCTCGGGACAGGATCTAGATACGCAGTATTTT. This sequence encodes CASSSGQDLDTQYF.

The chain has TRBV5-1 and TRBJ2-3; D perhaps matches TRBD1 (6 bases). Deletions cut 2 bases from V and 4 bases from J, with 11 bases between. The germline V gene encodes CDR1 SGHRS and CDR2 YFSETQ. The CDR3 extends over 14 amino acids. CDR3 coding DNA: TGCGCCAGCAGCTTCAGGGGTGCGGCAGATACGCAGTATTTT. Translation: CASSFRGAADTQYF.

This chain connects TRBV27 to TRBJ1-2; no clear D. The CDR3 has 14 residues. The ends were cut back, 2 bases at V and 2 bases at J, with 9 bases in the middle. CDR1 and CDR2 from the germline V gene are MNHEY and SMNVEV (reference sequence). This CDR3 reads CASSLNGGNYGYTF. The CDR3 nucleotides read TGTGCCAGCAGTTTAAATGGCGGAAACTATGGCTACACCTTC.

The chain links TRBV29-1 to TRBJ2-1; no firm D call. The germline V gene has CDR1 SQVTM and CDR2 ANQGSEA. The CDR3 sequence is 11 residues long. Trimming stripped 4 bases from V and 5 bases from J, with 6 bases between. The CDR3 reads CSVAPNNEQFF. The CDR3 DNA is TGCAGCGTTGCCCCTAACAATGAGCAGTTCTTC.

The chain uses TRBV23-1 and TRBJ2-5; maybe TRBD2 (5 bases). TRBV23-1 is an ORF for which the function is uncertain. CDR3 length: 12 amino acids. The germline V and J ends were trimmed by 9 bases and 2 bases, with 10 bases remaining between them. CDR3 region: CARRDPQETQYF. The CDR3 DNA is TGCGCCAGACGGGATCCACAAGAGACCCAGTACTTC.

Written as DNA, the CDR3 is TGTGCCACCAGTGAATCCGACAGGTATGGCTACACCTTC. Translating it yields CATSESDRYGYTF. This chain links TRBV24-1 with TRBJ1-2, with D possibly being TRBD1 (6 bases). The CDR3 runs to 13 residues. The germline CDR1 and CDR2 sequences are KGHDR and SFDVKD. Trimming left V 4 bases short and J 5 bases short, with 10 bases between.

This clone has just a few counts. This chain joins TRBV18 and TRBJ1-4; D gene uncertain. The germline V gene has CDR1 KGHSH and CDR2 LQKENI. Deletions cut 6 bases from V and 4 bases from J, with 9 bases between. This CDR3 is 13 amino acids long. CDR3 region: CASSMGLNEKLFF. CDR3 nucleotide sequence: TGTGCCAGCTCGATGGGCCTTAATGAAAAACTGTTTTTT.

The gene calls are TRBV29-1 and TRBJ1-3, with 8 bases matching TRBD1. CDR3 length: 14 amino acids. In germline, CDR1 is SQVTM, CDR2 ANQGSEA. V was clipped by 4 bases and J by 4 bases; unmatched bases: 6. In DNA form, the CDR3 reads TGCAGCGTTGGTTCGGCAGGGGGCGGAAACACCATATATTTT. It translates to CSVGSAGGGNTIYF.

A few counts support this clone. The J gene is TRBJ2-6, the V gene TRBV3-1 (or the pseudogene TRBV3-2), with D perhaps TRBD1 (6 bases). Germline V gives CDR1 LGHDT, CDR2 YNNKEL (reference sequence). V shed 1 base and J shed 2 bases, with 12 bases lying between them. CDR3 length equals 17 residues. The CDR3: CASSQGTATTGANVLTF. CDR3 nucleotide sequence: TGTGCCAGCAGCCAAGGGACAGCCACTACTGGGGCCAACGTCCTGACTTTC.

This clone was seen a few times. The J gene is TRBJ2-1, the V gene TRBV15, with D perhaps TRBD2 (5 bases). V was cut by 0 bases and J by 9 bases, with 9 bases left in between. The CDR3 has 13 amino acids. Germline V CDR1 and CDR2: LNHNV, YYDKDF (reference sequence). CDR3 sequence: CATSRDLGSEQFF. The DNA of the CDR3 is TGTGCCACCAGCAGAGATTTAGGGAGTGAGCAGTTCTTC.